Listed below are T cell receptor beta chains from one sample, sequenced in a study of T cells in Graves' hyperthyroidism and ophthalmopathy. TCRdb itself ran the multiplex PCR reads through MiXCR, one entry per CDR3 protein. This sample has a few hundred thousand distinct CDR3 sequences; 35% to 55% occur once, and the top ten carry around 8%. The sample comprised peripheral blood or thyroid tissue (not recorded which). Receptor source: a woman under 30 with Graves' hyperthyroidism. Each CDR3 is given with its conserved first and last residue. The order of the fields is CDR3 protein, CDR3 DNA, J gene, V gene, clone size, D gene. The D gene is left open where the match is weak. A row's size may be missing; if present it is once, few, many or a size class.

CSDRGGYGYTF | TGCAGCGACAGGGGGGGCTATGGCTACACCTTC | TRBJ1-2 | TRBV29-1 | few | TRBD1
CASRPTGDYNSPLHF | TGTGCCAGCAGGCCAACAGGGGACTATAATTCACCCCTCCACTTT | TRBJ1-6 | TRBV2 | many | TRBD1
CASSYLLVNQETQYF | TGTGCCAGCAGCTACCTATTGGTGAACCAAGAGACCCAGTACTTC | TRBJ2-5 | TRBV11-2 | many | .
CASSPSGTYEQYF | TGTGCCAGCAGTCCTAGCGGTACCTACGAGCAGTACTTC | TRBJ2-7 | TRBV6-2/TRBV6-3 | many | TRBD2
CAISDGGTSSYEQYF | TGTGCCATCAGTGACGGAGGGACTAGCTCCTACGAGCAGTACTTC | TRBJ2-7 | TRBV10-3 | many | TRBD2
CASSQGDQGPQYF | TGTGCCAGCAGCCAAGGGGACCAAGGGCCCCAGTACTTC | TRBJ2-5 | TRBV3-1 | . | .
CASSLVMQGAGKNIQYF | TGTGCCAGCAGCTTAGTAATGCAGGGAGCGGGCAAAAACATTCAGTACTTC | TRBJ2-4 | TRBV7-2 | . | .
CASSLTNRANEQYF | TGTGCCAGCAGTTTAACTAACAGGGCTAACGAGCAGTACTTC | TRBJ2-7 | TRBV12-3/TRBV12-4 | . | .
CASSYRVANYGYTF | TGTGCCAGCAGTTACAGGGTGGCTAACTATGGCTACACCTTC | TRBJ1-2 | TRBV12-3/TRBV12-4 | . | .
CSVERQRTDTQYF | TGCAGCGTTGAAAGGCAGCGCACAGATACGCAGTATTTT | TRBJ2-3 | TRBV29-1 | many | .
CASSPSRVGVTGEQYF | TGCGCCAGCAGCCCCTCCCGGGTGGGGGTCACTGGCGAGCAGTACTTC | TRBJ2-7 | TRBV4-1 | few | .
CASSFPRDYGYTF | TGTGCCAGCAGTTTCCCCAGGGACTATGGCTACACCTTC | TRBJ1-2 | TRBV12-3/TRBV12-4 | . | .
CASSEVGPNTGELFF | TGTGCCAGCAGTGAGGTCGGGCCGAACACCGGGGAGCTGTTTTTT | TRBJ2-2 | TRBV25-1 | many | .
CASSAGRNAIAGYGYTF | TGTGCCAGTAGCGCGGGACGTAACGCAATTGCGGGCTATGGCTACACCTTC | TRBJ1-2 | TRBV19 | . | .
CASSRTTTASYEQYF | TGTGCCAGTAGTAGGACGACGACAGCCTCCTACGAGCAGTACTTC | TRBJ2-7 | TRBV19 | many | .
CASSEGRDNEKLFF | TGTGCCAGCAGTGAGGGGCGAGATAATGAAAAACTGTTTTTT | TRBJ1-4 | TRBV2 | . | .
CASSLGNNQETQYF | TGTGCCAGCAGTTTAGGGAATAACCAAGAGACCCAGTACTTC | TRBJ2-5 | TRBV27 | few | .
CASSTGTGDEAFF | TGTGCCAGCAGCACCGGGACAGGGGATGAAGCTTTCTTT | TRBJ1-1 | TRBV12-3/TRBV12-4 | many | TRBD1
CASSQRGRNTEAFF | TGTGCCAGCAGCCAGCGTGGGAGGAACACTGAAGCTTTCTTT | TRBJ1-1 | TRBV3-1 | . | .
CASSLGGGLQPQHF | TGTGCCAGCAGCTTGGGGGGGGGGCTGCAGCCCCAGCATTTT | TRBJ1-5 | TRBV5-6 | . | .
CSVEGSGTGLTFF | TGCAGCGTTGAAGGCTCTGGGACAGGCTTGACTTTCTTT | TRBJ1-1 | TRBV29-1 | . | TRBD1
CATSDRDSSSYEQYF | TGTGCCACCAGTGATCGGGACAGTAGCTCCTACGAGCAGTACTTC | TRBJ2-7 | TRBV24-1 | many | TRBD1